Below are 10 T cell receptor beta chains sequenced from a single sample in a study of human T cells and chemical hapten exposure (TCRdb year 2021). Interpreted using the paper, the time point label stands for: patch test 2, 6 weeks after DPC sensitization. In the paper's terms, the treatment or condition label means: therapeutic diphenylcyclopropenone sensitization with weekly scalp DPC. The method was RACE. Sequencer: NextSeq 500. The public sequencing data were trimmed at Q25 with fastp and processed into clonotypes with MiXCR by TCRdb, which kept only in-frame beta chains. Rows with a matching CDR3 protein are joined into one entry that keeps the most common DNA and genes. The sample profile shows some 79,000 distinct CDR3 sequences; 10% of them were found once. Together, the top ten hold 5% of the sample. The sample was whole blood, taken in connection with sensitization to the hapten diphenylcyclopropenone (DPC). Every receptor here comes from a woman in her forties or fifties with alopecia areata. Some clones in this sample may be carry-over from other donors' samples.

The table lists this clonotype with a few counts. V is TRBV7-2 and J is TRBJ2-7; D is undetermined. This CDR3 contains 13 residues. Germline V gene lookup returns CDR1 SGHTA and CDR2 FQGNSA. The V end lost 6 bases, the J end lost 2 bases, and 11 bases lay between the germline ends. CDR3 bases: TGTGCCAGCAGTTTCCGGGCCGCCTACGAGCAGTACTTC. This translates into CASSFRAAYEQYF.

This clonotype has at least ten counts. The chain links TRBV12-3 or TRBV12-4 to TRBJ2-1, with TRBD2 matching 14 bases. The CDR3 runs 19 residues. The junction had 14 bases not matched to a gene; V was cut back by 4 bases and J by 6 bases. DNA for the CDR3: TGTGCCAGCAGTTCACCACCGGGACTAGCGGGAGTGAGGTTCAATGAGCAGTTCTTC. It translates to CASSSPPGLAGVRFNEQFF.

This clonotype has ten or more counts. In DNA, the CDR3 is TGTGCCAGCAGCTTGGTGAGGCAGCCTGGCACAGATACGCAGTATTTT. As protein: CASSLVRQPGTDTQYF. The chain carries TRBV5-8 and TRBJ2-3, with D uncertain. CDR3 length: 16 amino acids. V lost 0 bases and J lost 1, with 12 bases in between. Per the germline V gene, CDR1 is SGHTS and CDR2 is YDEGEE.

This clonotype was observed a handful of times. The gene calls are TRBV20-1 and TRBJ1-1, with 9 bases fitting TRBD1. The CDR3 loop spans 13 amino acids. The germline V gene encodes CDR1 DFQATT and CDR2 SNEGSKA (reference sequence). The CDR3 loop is CSPRGQGHTEAFF. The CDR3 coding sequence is TGCAGCCCTAGGGGACAGGGTCACACTGAAGCTTTCTTT.

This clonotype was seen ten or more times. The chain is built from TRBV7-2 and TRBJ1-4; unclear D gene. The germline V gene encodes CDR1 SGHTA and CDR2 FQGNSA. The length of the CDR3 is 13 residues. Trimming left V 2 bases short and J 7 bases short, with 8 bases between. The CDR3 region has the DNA TGTGCCAGCAGCTTACCGGGCACTGAAAAACTGTTTTTT. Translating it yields CASSLPGTEKLFF.

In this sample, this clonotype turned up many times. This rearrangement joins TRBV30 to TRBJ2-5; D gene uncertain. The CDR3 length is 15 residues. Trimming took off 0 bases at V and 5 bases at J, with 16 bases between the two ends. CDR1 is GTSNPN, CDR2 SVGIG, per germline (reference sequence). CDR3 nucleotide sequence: TGTGCCTGGAGTGTACGTCGCCACCGCACCGAGACCCAGTACTTC. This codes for CAWSVRRHRTETQYF.

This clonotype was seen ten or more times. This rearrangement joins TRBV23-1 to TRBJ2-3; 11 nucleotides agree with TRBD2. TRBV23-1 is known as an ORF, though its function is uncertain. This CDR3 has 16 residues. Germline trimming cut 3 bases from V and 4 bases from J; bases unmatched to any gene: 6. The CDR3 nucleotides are TGCGCCAGCAGTCAGCCCCTAGCGGGAGGCCCAGATACGCAGTATTTT. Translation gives CASSQPLAGGPDTQYF.

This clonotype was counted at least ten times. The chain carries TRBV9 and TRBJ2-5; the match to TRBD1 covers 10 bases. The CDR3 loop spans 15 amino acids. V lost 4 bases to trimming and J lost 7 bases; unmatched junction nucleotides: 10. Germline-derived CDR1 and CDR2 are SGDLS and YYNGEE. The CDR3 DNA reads TGTGCCAGCAGCACCGACAGGGGGCCTTTTTGGACCCAGTACTTC. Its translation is CASSTDRGPFWTQYF.

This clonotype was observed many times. CDR3 protein: CASSQGTSPINEQFF. As DNA, the CDR3 is TGTGCCAGCAGTCAAGGAACTTCACCCATCAATGAGCAGTTCTTC. The rearrangement joins TRBV6-5 to TRBJ2-1; D is undetermined. Germline-derived CDR1 and CDR2 are MNHEY and SVGAGI. The CDR3 loop spans 15 amino acids. V was clipped by 5 bases and J by 6 bases, with 17 bases between them.

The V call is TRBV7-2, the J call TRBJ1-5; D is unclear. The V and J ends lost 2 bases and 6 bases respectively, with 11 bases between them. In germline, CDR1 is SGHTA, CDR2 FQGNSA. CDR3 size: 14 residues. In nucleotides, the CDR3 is TGTGCCAGCAGCTTAAGTCGGGAACCTCAGCCCCAGCATTTT. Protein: CASSLSREPQPQHF.